Listed here are 18 T cell receptor beta chains from one sample, sequenced in a study of T cells in Graves' hyperthyroidism and ophthalmopathy. TCR beta CDR3 regions were amplified from RNA. Carried out on the TCR CDR3, a first-round RT-PCR used the HTBI primer set. TCRdb re-analysed the multiplex PCR reads in MiXCR, keeping a single row per CDR3 protein. The sample holds around 520,000 distinct CDR3 sequences, approximately 14% seen once. Sequenced material: blood. The receptors were gathered from a woman aged 40 to 50 with Graves' hyperthyroidism.

This clonotype was seen ten or more times. The chain uses TRBV5-1 and TRBJ1-1; no reliable D call. This CDR3 has 13 amino acids. Trimming removed 4 bases from V and 0 bases from J, with 7 bases in between. The germline CDR1 and CDR2 sequences are SGHRS and YFSETQ. Here the CDR3 reads CASSETVNTEAFF. In DNA form, the CDR3 reads TGCGCCAGCAGCGAAACAGTGAACACTGAAGCTTTCTTT.

The J gene is TRBJ2-1, the V gene TRBV3-1; the D gene is possibly TRBD2 (5 bases). The germline V gene encodes CDR1 LGHDT and CDR2 YNNKEL (reference sequence). Trimming took off 0 bases at V and 1 base at J, with 13 bases between the two ends. There are 17 residues in the CDR3. In DNA form, the CDR3 reads TGTGCCAGCAGCCAAGAAGTGAGGGCTGTATCCTACAATGAGCAGTTCTTC. As protein: CASSQEVRAVSYNEQFF.

This clonotype was picked up a small number of times. The chain links TRBV3-1 to TRBJ1-4; 8 bases map to TRBD1. Losses at the gene ends were 4 bases for V and 6 bases for J; bases not matched to a gene: 7. Germline assignment: CDR1 LGHDT and CDR2 YNNKEL (reference sequence). The CDR3 has 15 amino acids. The DNA for the CDR3 is TGTGCCAGCAGCCTCCGGACAGGGTGGGATGAAAAACTGTTTTTT. Protein: CASSLRTGWDEKLFF.

This clonotype was recorded at least ten times. The gene calls are TRBV20-1 and TRBJ1-1; the D gene is possibly TRBD1 (5 bases). Germline values: CDR1 DFQATT, CDR2 SNEGSKA (reference sequence). Trimming pared 6 bases from V and 6 bases from J, leaving 17 bases between. The CDR3 is 13 amino acids. The CDR3 is CSATPIGEAEAFF. The DNA of the CDR3 is TGCAGTGCCACTCCGATAGGGGAGGCTGAAGCTTTCTTT.

This clonotype was detected ten times or more. This sequence joins TRBV18 and TRBJ2-5, with D maybe TRBD2 (6 bases). V was cut by 6 bases and J by 5 bases, with 13 bases left in between. There are 13 residues in the CDR3. Germline CDR1 and CDR2: KGHSH and LQKENI. The CDR3 DNA sequence: TGTGCCAGCTCCCGCACGGCGGGGGAGACCCAGTACTTC. It translates to CASSRTAGETQYF.

This clonotype occurred many times. The chain uses TRBV2 and TRBJ2-7; 7 positions agree with TRBD1. CDR3 length: 13 residues. The J segment lost 6 bases and the V segment lost 6 bases, leaving 8 bases of the junction unmatched. Germline V gene lookup returns CDR1 SNHLY and CDR2 FYNNEI. The CDR3 nucleotides are TGTGCCAGCAGCGTAACAGGGGATAGCGAGCAGTACTTC. Its translation is CASSVTGDSEQYF.

This rearrangement joins TRBV24-1 to TRBJ2-3; 7 bases line up with TRBD2. Trimming at V came to 2 bases and at J to 0 bases, leaving 4 bases not matched to a gene. CDR1 and CDR2 (germline): KGHDR, SFDVKD. This CDR3 comprises 16 residues. CDR3 DNA: TGTGCCACCAGTGATTGGGGAGCGGGAAGCACAGATACGCAGTATTTT. It is translated as CATSDWGAGSTDTQYF.

This clonotype has ten or more counts. This rearrangement joins TRBV2 to TRBJ2-4, with unresolved D. The CDR3 loop spans 17 amino acids. CDR1 and CDR2 from the germline V gene are SNHLY and FYNNEI. Trimming took 3 bases from V and 0 from J, leaving 15 bases between them. CDR3 region: CASSEWHSEIAKNIQYF. CDR3 sequence (DNA): TGTGCCAGCAGTGAGTGGCACTCCGAAATAGCCAAAAACATTCAGTACTTC.

The table lists this clonotype with many counts. The chain links TRBV2 to TRBJ2-7; D uncertain. The V and J ends lost 0 bases and 0 bases respectively, with 9 bases between them. Germline CDR1 SNHLY, CDR2 FYNNEI. The CDR3 has 15 amino acids. In DNA, the CDR3 is TGTGCCAGCAGTGAAGCGGAGCAAAGCTCCTACGAGCAGTACTTC. It is translated as CASSEAEQSSYEQYF.

The table lists this clonotype with a few counts. J is TRBJ2-4 and V is TRBV6-5; 12 nucleotides match TRBD2. The V and J ends lost 1 base and 1 base, in that order; junction bases with no gene match: 20. The CDR3 is 23 residues long. The germline V gene has CDR1 MNHEY and CDR2 SVGAGI. CDR3 in amino acids: CASSYYFIYSGPLAGGAKNIQYF. The DNA for the CDR3 is TGTGCCAGCAGTTACTACTTCATTTATTCAGGTCCTCTAGCGGGAGGGGCCAAAAACATTCAGTACTTC.

This clonotype was counted many times. The chain recombines TRBV6-1 with TRBJ2-7, with 9 bases that match TRBD2. This CDR3 region has 15 residues. J was trimmed by 4 bases and V by 2 bases; bases with no gene match: 6. Germline values: CDR1 MNHNS, CDR2 SASEGT. Here the CDR3 reads CASSEHSGRSYEQYF. Written as DNA, the CDR3 is TGTGCCAGCAGTGAACATAGCGGGAGATCTTACGAGCAGTACTTC.

This clonotype showed up many times. This rearrangement joins TRBV5-1 to TRBJ2-7; 7 bases agree with TRBD2. V was pared by 0 bases and J by 4 bases, with 4 bases of the junction left unmatched. CDR1 and CDR2 from the germline V gene are SGHRS and YFSETQ. The CDR3 has 14 residues. CDR3 DNA sequence: TGCGCCAGCAGCTTGGACCCGGGGGGATACGAGCAGTACTTC. This codes for CASSLDPGGYEQYF.

This clonotype was detected a few times. The chain combines TRBV7-9 with TRBJ2-7; D not certain. Trimming cost V 0 bases and J 1 base, with 13 bases left between them. In germline, CDR1 is SEHNR, CDR2 FQNEAQ (reference sequence). This CDR3 has 16 amino acids. The CDR3 sequence: CASSLALRARSYEQYF. CDR3 coding DNA: TGTGCCAGCAGCTTAGCGCTCCGGGCCAGGTCCTACGAGCAGTACTTC.

This clonotype was counted ten times or more. The rearrangement uses TRBV18 and TRBJ2-5, with D tentatively TRBD1 (6 bases). Germline CDR1 reads KGHSH; CDR2 reads LQKENI. Trimming removed 4 bases from V and 5 bases from J, with 14 bases in between. CDR3 size: 14 residues. For the CDR3, the DNA is TGTGCCAGCTCACTACGGCAGGGGCATGAGACCCAGTACTTC. Translating it yields CASSLRQGHETQYF.

This chain connects TRBV4-1 to TRBJ2-1; the match to TRBD2 covers 8 bases. The CDR3 loop spans 15 amino acids. The V and J ends lost 5 bases and 9 bases, in that order; junction bases with no gene match: 12. Germline-derived CDR1 and CDR2 are MGHRA and YSYEKL. CDR3 bases: TGCGCCAGCAGCTCGGGGCCAGCGGGAGTGGGTGAGCAGTTCTTC. Translation: CASSSGPAGVGEQFF.

J is TRBJ2-3 and V is TRBV5-1; 11 bases fit TRBD2. The germline CDR1 and CDR2 sequences are SGHRS and YFSETQ. This CDR3 comprises 17 residues. V shed 1 base, J shed 3 bases, and the junction held 7 bases outside the gene matches. CDR3 bases: TGCGCCAGCAGCTTGAAACTAGCGGGAGTTGGGACAGATACGCAGTATTTT. Translated: CASSLKLAGVGTDTQYF. The whole variable domain, filled in from reference TRBV5-1 and TRBJ2-3, reads KAGVTQTPRYLIKTRGQQVTLSCSPISGHRSVSWYQQTPGQGLQFLFEYFSETQRNKGNFPGRFSGRQFSNSRSEMNVSTLELGDSALYLCASSLKLAGVGTDTQYFGPGTRLTVL.

This clonotype was observed a handful of times. The chain carries TRBV11-2 and TRBJ2-1, with TRBD1 matching 7 bases. Trimming cost V 3 bases and J 2 bases; bases outside gene matches: 10. The CDR3 has 17 amino acids. The germline V gene has CDR1 SGHAT and CDR2 FQNNGV. The CDR3 sequence is CASSFSTTGVTYNEQFF. In DNA form, the CDR3 reads TGTGCCAGCAGCTTTTCTACAACAGGGGTTACCTACAATGAGCAGTTCTTC.

This clonotype was seen more than once but under ten times. This sequence joins TRBV6-1 and TRBJ2-3, with a tentative D call TRBD1 (5 bases). CDR3 size: 11 residues. Per the germline V gene, CDR1 is MNHNS and CDR2 is SASEGT. Trimming cost V 6 bases and J 7 bases, with 8 bases left between them. As DNA, the CDR3 is TGTGCCAGCAGATCAGGGTATACGCAGTATTTT. It yields the protein CASRSGYTQYF.